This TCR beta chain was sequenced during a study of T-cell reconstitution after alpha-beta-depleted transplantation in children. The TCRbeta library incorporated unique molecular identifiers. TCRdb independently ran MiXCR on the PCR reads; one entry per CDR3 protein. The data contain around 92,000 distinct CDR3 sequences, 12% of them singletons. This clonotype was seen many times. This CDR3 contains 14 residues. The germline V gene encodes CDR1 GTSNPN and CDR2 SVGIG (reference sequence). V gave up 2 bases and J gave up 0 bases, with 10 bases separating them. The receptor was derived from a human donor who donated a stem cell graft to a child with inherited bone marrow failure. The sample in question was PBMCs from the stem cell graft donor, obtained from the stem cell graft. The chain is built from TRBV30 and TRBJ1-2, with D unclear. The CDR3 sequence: CAWSTRISNYGYTF. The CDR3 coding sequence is TGTGCCTGGAGTACACGGATCTCTAACTATGGCTACACCTTC.